A selection of T cell receptor beta chains follows, all from one sample in a study of blood T cell repertoires in COVID-19. This table comes from immunoSEQ multiplex PCR, and its TCRdb copy is limited to in-frame clones, with some not included. The sample carries 220,000 or so clones, around 82% recorded once. Sequencing was performed on peripheral blood. These receptors came from a woman in her twenties or thirties who had recovered from COVID-19. The CDR3 runs from the conserved cysteine through the conserved F or W. The D gene is left open where the match is weak.

>-|TRBJ2-3|TRBV6-5
CASSPPGWKRDTQYF
>-|TRBJ1-5|TRBV4-1
CAIKWGGSQKQPQHF
>-|TRBJ1-1|TRBV5-1
CASSRELGGSTEAFF
>-|TRBJ2-2|TRBV29-1
CSVVKGFAGELFF
>-|TRBJ2-1|TRBV4-1
CASSQEWDSLNEQFF
>TRBD1|TRBJ1-1|TRBV7-3
CASSLTYRTGDTEAFF
>-|TRBJ1-1|TRBV28
CASSQQGTEAFF
>-|TRBJ1-6|TRBV3-1/TRBV3-2
CASSRRPRAPLHF
>-|TRBJ2-5|TRBV7-7
CASSLVVGLQETQYF
>-|TRBJ2-7|TRBV6-5
CASSPGTSSYEQYF
>TRBD2|TRBJ2-1|TRBV10-1
CASSDLGLAGLNEQFF
>-|TRBJ1-1|TRBV5-1
CASSLGPTVNTEAFF
>TRBD2|TRBJ2-5|TRBV5-6
CASSAPREGGGETQYF
>-|TRBJ2-3|TRBV18
CASSSPAAHRSTQYF
>TRBD1|TRBJ2-3|TRBV28
CASSLDRTGGHADTQYF
>-|TRBJ2-1|TRBV18
CASSPWSGDYNEQFF
>TRBD2|TRBJ2-5|TRBV4-1
CASSQEPLAGGYQETQYF
>TRBD2|TRBJ2-5|TRBV5-1
CASSQGLAGRWQETQYF
>TRBD1|TRBJ2-7|TRBV7-9
CASSFGTGGSWEQYF
>-|TRBJ1-2|TRBV28
CASRGAYGYTF
>TRBD2|TRBJ2-1|TRBV5-1
CASSLTSGSYNEQFF
>TRBD1|TRBJ1-2|TRBV5-6
CASSLGDRGYGYTF
>TRBD2|TRBJ2-1|TRBV7-3
CASSSIAGGAEGQFF
>-|TRBJ2-2|TRBV28
CASKSATPGAWGGELFF
>-|TRBJ2-1|TRBV6-5
CASRTGVGYNEQFF
>-|TRBJ2-1|TRBV28
CASGQYNEQFF
>-|TRBJ2-7|TRBV13
CASSREHEQYF
>-|TRBJ2-4|TRBV3-1/TRBV3-2
CASSLPGENIQYF
>TRBD1|TRBJ1-2|TRBV9
CASSVRGDSYGYTF
>-|TRBJ1-2|TRBV5-1
CASSLDPGSPSGGYTF
>-|TRBJ1-6|TRBV28
CASSSHRELLDSPLHF
>-|TRBJ1-2|TRBV2
CASSETDYGYTF
>-|TRBJ2-3|TRBV24-1
CATSETGVTDTQYF
>TRBD1|TRBJ2-3|TRBV2
CASSPEGQVSTDTQYF
>TRBD2|TRBJ2-1|TRBV5-1
CASSTGLAGNEQFF
>-|TRBJ2-2|TRBV10-2
CASSGGRGPNTGELFF
>-|TRBJ2-1|TRBV12-3/TRBV12-4
CASTVQVYNEQFF
>TRBD2|TRBJ2-4|TRBV19
CASSLTGGAPEGKNIQYF
>TRBD1|TRBJ1-3|TRBV11-2
CASSLRTGHDSGNTIYF
>-|TRBJ2-2|TRBV6-4
CASRREGSTGELFF